Reported below is one T cell receptor (beta chain). Its antigen is currently not known. Base qualities are not recorded, but no much larger clone differs from it by a single base. Library preparation employed the immunoSEQ multiplex PCR assay. The multiplex PCR relied on a mix of 60 forward primers for TCR Vbeta segments and 13 reverse primers for TCR Jbeta segments. The CDR3 region of rearranged TCR beta genes was amplified from genomic DNA by a multiplex PCR assay. Amplified TCR beta libraries were sequenced as 87-base-pair reads on the Illumina HiSeq System. Per the authors' processing: In a later analysis, tens of millions of unique TCR beta chains were counted across the approximately 640 repertoires, and around 10 million of these chains were shared by at least two donors. Raw reads were error-corrected and collapsed into unique sequences by a nearest-neighbor algorithm in which closely related sequences were merged to remove PCR and sequencing errors. CDR3 sequences were aligned to IMGT reference sequences to assign V, D and J gene segments. For a sequence to be retained, a match of at least six nucleotides to both a V gene segment and a J gene segment was required. Rearrangements were called productive when the CDR3 lacked stop codons and stayed in frame with V and J; all others were non-productive. CDR3 was defined by IMGT convention, running from the second conserved V-encoded cysteine to the conserved J-encoded phenylalanine. In an earlier analysis of approximately 500 of the donors, sequences lacking an unambiguous match to a single V gene segment were excluded. An earlier analysis of roughly 590 of the donors called V segments functional above 56.7% productive rearrangements and segregating when the between-donor standard deviation exceeded 5%. A statistical classification framework was built for diagnosing cytomegalovirus status from the catalog of TCR beta chain sequences. V and J gene assignment, in a later analysis, came from comparing TCR nucleotide sequences with IMGT/GENE-DB human TR gene sequences. In a later analysis, CDR3 sequences and most-parsimonious VDJ recombination scenarios were assigned using the TCRdist pipeline. In a later analysis, each TCR beta chain was defined by its CDR3 amino acid sequence together with its V-gene family, and reads without a unique V-gene family were excluded. As a way to deal with suspected cross-contamination and a sequencing artifact, a later analysis dropped 450 to 700 nucleotide sequences that were highly shared and had low generation probability. A later analysis calculated a clonal expansion index for each public chain from normalized within-repertoire ranks of inferred template counts. Generation probabilities in a later analysis came from a VDJ recombination model fitted to out-of-frame rearrangements, and those results were checked against IGoR. A later analysis scored TCR-TCR, TCR-HLA and TCR-CMV co-occurrence with hypergeometric tests, applying a repertoire-size bias correction to TCR pairs. To estimate false discovery rates, a later analysis permuted the HLA or CMV assignments 20 times. In a later analysis, co-occurring TCRs were grouped using DBSCAN, with TCRdist sequence similarity added in when clustering inside HLA-allele-positive subsets. Co-occurrence clustering excluded repertoires with fewer than 30,000 or more than 120,000 public chains, plus five with anomalous nucleotide sharing. TCRdb took this table from immuneACCESS and kept in-frame rearrangements with V and J called. Such tables lack part of the clones; where checked against another copy, unresolved V genes explain under half of the gap, and the rest is unexplained. V, J and clone size were drawn from that table, and D and trimming were deduced from the DNA. The sample table lists 100,000 to 150,000 clones, roughly 80% of them with a count of one. The ten largest clones add up to approximately 2.1% of the sample.

This entry is derived from a study of cytomegalovirus exposure and HLA in healthy donors (dated by TCRdb to about 2017). Regarding the study in general: In an earlier analysis of some 610 of the donors, under 300 Gb of sequence data and just under 120 million unique TCR beta sequences from 150 million to 200 million T cells were reported. On average, roughly 240,000 unique TCR beta nucleotide sequences were sequenced per donor among a few hundred genotyped donors of the cohort, with roughly a sixth of those sequences being non-productive. In addition to the first cohort of 666 subjects, a separate validation cohort of some 120 different subjects was used. Among the roughly 390 genotyped donors, around 79% belonged to the genetic ancestry cluster associated with self-reported Caucasian donors. A later genetic analysis used genome-wide SNP genotypes for about 60% of the roughly 670 donors, treating that subset as a discovery cohort. The number of donors typed differed by locus, with roughly 629-640 for A, B, C, DRB1 and DQB1, approximately 500 for DQA1, about 610 for DPA1, and some 440 for DPB1. Donor age, sex, ethnicity and CMV serostatus were collected together with the repertoire data. To predict cytomegalovirus infection status, the study brought together high-throughput TCR immunosequencing, statistical association of individual TCRs with disease status, and machine learning. The study aimed to test whether cataloging public T cell receptors could reveal signatures of past pathogen exposure. Every repertoire in the discovery cohort had been generated on one and the same sequencing platform. In an earlier analysis of more than 550 of the donors, high-throughput TCR beta sequencing was used to judge whether each TCR beta V gene segment behaved as functional or pseudogenic. A later analysis re-examined previously published TCR beta repertoires from more than 650 donors and added high-resolution HLA genotyping to investigate patterns of TCR occurrence. HLA typing included class I and class II loci at four-digit resolution. The T cell repertoires of under 700 subjects were profiled by immunosequencing and related to cytomegalovirus serostatus. Rather than using new phenotypic data, the later analysis identified candidate immune exposures from TCR beta sequences and from how often those sequences occurred across donors. Because of strong linkage in the cohort, roughly five DR-DQ haplotypes were treated as single units for association and clustering. Approximately 310 gigabases of sequencing data and around 80 million unique TCR sequences made up an early release that covered roughly 670 HLA-typed donors. Beyond this particular receptor, the publication reports: The sequencing pipeline was judged likely to have produced a cluster of highly shared sequence variants as a technical artifact. In vitro tests confirmed that three of the cytomegalovirus-associated TCR beta chains recognize cytomegalovirus antigens. Only TCR beta chains were sequenced in this cohort, and the absence of alpha or paired-chain data limited detectable features. The study gave a list of about 170 TCR beta chains associated with cytomegalovirus. The earlier analysis of 587 of the donors excluded roughly 17 rarely observed V segments, including chromosome 9 orphons, because counts were too low. Roughly uniform sequencing depth across donors was assumed in presence/absence analyses, although this assumption may not hold. In a later genetic analysis, fewer N-insertions in productive TCRs were reported among donors in an Asian-associated ancestry cluster than the approximately 670-donor mean. The classifier was reported to diagnose cytomegalovirus status with high specificity and sensitivity in both the original cohort and the validation cohort. Because HLA typing was unavailable for some donors at each locus, only the typed subset was used in association tests. An earlier analysis of approximately 590 of the donors showed that most TCR beta V segments appeared in productive rearrangements either about 87% or about 30% of the time, which broadly matched IMGT annotations. Strong co-occurrence of HLA alleles, especially DR and DQ, made assigning TCR associations to individual alleles difficult. In a later analysis, several top co-occurrence clusters were reported to appear linked to parvovirus B19, influenza, CMV and Epstein-Barr virus. Immune exposure information for the cohort was limited to CMV serostatus. In a later analysis, 15,000 to 20,000 TCR beta sequences were associated with specific HLA alleles at a false discovery rate of 0.05. In a later genetic analysis, a missense DCLRE1C variant was associated with V-gene and J-gene trimming of TCR beta chains, and the association was replicated in an independent cohort. Correlated functional status among segregating V segments might be attributable to linkage disequilibrium, but an unknown experimental factor could not be ruled out. The 87-base-pair reads could not distinguish some IMGT-functional V segments, including TRBV6-2 and TRBV6-3, so those segments were excluded. In a later analysis, most CMV-associated TCR beta chains were found to appear HLA-restricted, with HLA associations seemingly driven largely by CMV exposure. A further reported finding was that TCR beta sequences accurately predicted the HLA-A and HLA-B alleles for most subjects in the first cohort. In a later analysis, the rate of TCR association differed among HLA loci, with DRB1 alleles having the most associated TCRs and HLA-C alleles having the fewest. Most TCR sequences were observed very rarely across donors, whereas some public TCRs were present in many individuals. The authors suggested that the approach could potentially be extended to other disease states and immunological phenotypes. A later analysis found that HLA-associated TCR beta chains were more clonally expanded and had lower generation probabilities than equally common non-associated chains.

The germline V gene sets CDR1 to SGHRS and CDR2 to YFSETQ. The germline ends are 19 bases apart after V is trimmed by 7 bases and J by 0 bases. The CDR3, from cysteine to phenylalanine, totals 16 residues. CDR3 DNA only is kept here, 48 bases in frame from base 1. The cohort comprised hundreds of healthy bone marrow donors. All cohort members were sampled while nominally healthy, although unrecorded immune exposures were likely present. The donor tested CMV seronegative, placing the donor among the 350 to 400 seronegative members of the cohort. Every donor gave a peripheral blood sample, and the peripheral blood mononuclear cells from that sample were used for TCR beta sequencing. Genomic DNA extraction from the blood cell samples was performed with the Qiagen DNeasy Blood Extraction Kit.

The clonotype was recovered from a young man in good health and CMV-seronegative. The sequencing sample was made of PBMCs. Rearrangement joined TRBV5-1 to TRBJ1-2; TRBD1 is a possible D gene, resting on 5 matching bases. The CDR3 protein: CASGELGAKPNYGYTF. The nucleotide sequence reads as follows: TGCGCCAGCGGGGAATTAGGGGCTAAACCTAACTATGGCTACACCTTC.